Shown below are 18 T cell receptor beta chains from a single sample sequenced in a study of T cell responses to AZD1222 COVID-19 vaccine. Clones were read by immunoSEQ multiplex PCR, and TCRdb kept only the in-frame ones, dropping some. The sample lists around 140,000 clones; more than 80% were seen once. The sample was peripheral blood, taken on day 0 of MenACWY control vaccination. These receptors were obtained from an adult in good health.

The chain recombines TRBV6-5 with TRBJ2-1; tentative D call: TRBD1 (6 bases). The CDR3 length is 14 residues. Per germline, CDR1 MNHEY and CDR2 SVGAGI. Trimming shortened V by 8 bases and J by 2 bases, and 13 bases separated the two germline ends. The CDR3 loop is CASSEQGPYNEQFF. Written as DNA, the CDR3 is TGTGCCAGCTCCGAACAGGGCCCCTACAATGAGCAGTTCTTC.

This rearrangement joins TRBV19 to TRBJ2-5; a possible D gene is TRBD2 (8 bases). The CDR3 loop spans 17 amino acids. CDR1 LNHDA and CDR2 SQIVND come from the germline V gene (reference sequence). V was shortened by 2 bases and J by 2 bases, with 18 bases between the two germline ends. CDR3 DNA sequence: TGTGCCAGTAGTATAAGGCCGGGAGGGGGCAGGCAAGAGACCCAGTACTTC. Protein product: CASSIRPGGGRQETQYF.

In nucleotides, the CDR3 is TGTGCCAGCAGCTTAACAGGGGAACAGGCCACTGAAGCTTTCTTT. This encodes CASSLTGEQATEAFF. J is TRBJ1-1 and V is TRBV7-3, with D possibly TRBD1 on 5 matching bases. V dropped 0 bases and J dropped 4 bases, with 12 bases sitting between them. Germline V gene sequence: CDR1 SGHTA, CDR2 FQGTGA. This CDR3 contains 15 residues.

V and J are TRBV11-2 and TRBJ2-1, with D perhaps matching TRBD1 (5 bases). From germline, CDR1 is SGHAT and CDR2 FQNNGV. The CDR3 runs 14 residues. V shed 0 bases and J shed 9 bases, with 12 bases lying between them. The CDR3, as DNA: TGTGCCAGCAGCTTAGATCCCCATGGGGCTGAGCAGTTCTTC. Its protein product is CASSLDPHGAEQFF.

J is TRBJ2-2 and V is TRBV2; 9 nucleotides line up with TRBD2. CDR1 and CDR2 (germline): SNHLY, FYNNEI. The trim removed 7 bases at V and 4 bases at J, leaving 4 bases unmatched. The CDR3 contains 14 residues. The CDR3 nucleotides are TGTGCCAGCACGGCTAGCGGGGTCACCGGGGAGCTGTTTTTT. The encoded protein is CASTASGVTGELFF.

In the case of this clone: This CDR3 is also generated by other DNA sequences in the sample. The chain has TRBV9 and TRBJ1-1; maybe TRBD1 (6 bases). The V end lost 4 bases, the J end lost 1 base, and 11 bases lay between the germline ends. CDR1 is SGDLS, CDR2 YYNGEE, per germline. CDR3 length: 14 residues. CDR3 amino acids: CASSPGQPNTEAFF. The DNA for the CDR3 is TGTGCCAGCAGCCCAGGACAGCCGAACACTGAAGCTTTCTTT.

The V and J genes are TRBV2 and TRBJ2-5, with D possibly matching TRBD1 (5 bases). Germline-derived CDR1 and CDR2 are SNHLY and FYNNEI. With 5 bases removed from V and 1 base from J, the gap between germline ends came to 14 bases. The CDR3 runs to 15 residues. CDR3 region: CASSYDPTGQETQYF. In DNA, the CDR3 is TGTGCCAGCAGTTATGACCCAACAGGCCAAGAGACCCAGTACTTC.

This chain joins TRBV14 and TRBJ1-1, with a possible D match to TRBD1 (6 bases). The CDR3 is 15 residues long. CDR1 is SGHDN, CDR2 FVKESK, per germline. Between the trimmed V and J ends, which lost 1 base and 9 bases, there was a span of 18 bases. This chain's CDR3 is CASSQASQGFLQAFF. In DNA form, the CDR3 reads TGTGCCAGCAGCCAAGCTTCCCAGGGGTTTTTGCAAGCTTTCTTT. The full variable domain, rest sourced from reference TRBV14 and TRBJ1-1, is EAGVTQFPSHSVIEKGQTVTLRCDPISGHDNLYWYRRVMGKEIKFLLHFVKESKQDESGMPNNRFLAERTGGTYSTLKVQPAELEDSGVYFCASSQASQGFLQAFFGQGTRLTVV.

This chain links TRBV2 with TRBJ1-5, with a possible D match to TRBD1 (5 bases). This CDR3 has 14 amino acids. V gave up 5 bases and J gave up 1 base, with 9 bases separating them. CDR1 and CDR2 (germline): SNHLY, FYNNEI. The CDR3 sequence is CASSPGPSNQPQHF. As DNA, the CDR3 is TGTGCCAGCAGTCCGGGACCCAGCAATCAGCCCCAGCATTTT.

The chain uses TRBV18 and TRBJ2-5; possible D gene TRBD1, 5 bases. V was cut by 2 bases and J by 5 bases, with 12 bases left in between. This CDR3 region has 14 residues. Germline-derived CDR1 and CDR2 are KGHSH and LQKENI. In DNA form, the CDR3 reads TGTGCCAGCTCACCAAGTCAGGGATGGGAGACCCAGTACTTC. It specifies CASSPSQGWETQYF.

The chain is built from TRBV4-1 and TRBJ1-5; D unclear. This CDR3 has 15 residues. Germline V gene sequence: CDR1 MGHRA, CDR2 YSYEKL. The V and J ends lost 1 base and 3 bases respectively, with 10 bases between them. Written as DNA, the CDR3 is TGCGCCAGCAGCCAAGGGCGGGGAAACAATCAGCCCCAGCATTTT. Translated, it gives CASSQGRGNNQPQHF.

The chain has TRBV6-5 and TRBJ2-7, with TRBD2 matching over 9 bases. The ends lost 7 bases at V and 1 base at J; junction bases unmatched: 5. From germline, CDR1 is MNHEY and CDR2 SVGAGI. The CDR3 length is 14 residues. CDR3 region: CASTESGGSYEQYF. For the CDR3, the DNA is TGTGCCAGCACCGAGAGCGGGGGGTCCTACGAGCAGTACTTC.

This sequence joins TRBV18 and TRBJ2-1; TRBD1 agrees at 8 bases. With 3 bases clipped from V and 9 bases from J, the junction kept 4 bases outside the gene matches. The CDR3 sequence is 13 residues long. Germline V gene sequence: CDR1 KGHSH, CDR2 LQKENI. The CDR3, as DNA: TGTGCCAGCTCACCTTGGACAGGGACTGAGCAGTTCTTC. Its protein product is CASSPWTGTEQFF.

The V and J genes are TRBV6-1 and TRBJ2-3; possible D gene TRBD1, 6 bases. Trimming removed 2 bases at V and 6 bases at J, with 18 bases between. Germline V gene sequence: CDR1 MNHNS, CDR2 SASEGT. The CDR3 runs to 16 residues. The CDR3 nucleotides are TGTGCCAGCAGTGAAAATGGGGGCGGAGGTAGGGATACGCAGTATTTT. It specifies CASSENGGGGRDTQYF.

V usage is TRBV2 and J usage is TRBJ1-2, with 7 positions matching TRBD1. This CDR3 has 15 amino acids. Trimming at V came to 8 bases and at J to 3 bases, leaving 12 bases not matched to a gene. Germline V CDR1 and CDR2: SNHLY, FYNNEI. DNA for the CDR3: TGTGCCAGCCCCGTCAAAGTTACAGGGGACTATGGCTACACCTTC. Translating gives CASPVKVTGDYGYTF. Full variable domain (outside the CDR3, taken from reference TRBV2 and TRBJ1-2): EPEVTQTPSHQVTQMGQEVILRCVPISNHLYFYWYRQILGQKVEFLVSFYNNEISEKSEIFDDQFSVERPDGSNFTLKIRSTKLEDSAMYFCASPVKVTGDYGYTFGSGTRLTVV.

This sequence joins TRBV27 and TRBJ1-1; unclear D gene. Germline CDR1 and CDR2: MNHEY and SMNVEV (reference sequence). The CDR3 runs 14 residues. V was shortened by 0 bases and J by 2 bases, with 7 bases between the two germline ends. The CDR3 sequence is CASSLSPGNTEAFF. The CDR3 region has the DNA TGTGCCAGCAGTTTATCTCCCGGAAACACTGAAGCTTTCTTT.

CDR3 residues: CASSLVLAKETQYF. In nucleotides, the CDR3 is TGTGCCAGCAGCTTGGTGCTAGCGAAAGAGACCCAGTACTTC. This sequence joins TRBV5-5 and TRBJ2-5, with TRBD2 as a possible D gene (6 bases). CDR3 length: 14 residues. Deletions cut 0 bases from V and 3 bases from J, with 9 bases between. Germline CDR1 and CDR2: SGHKS and YYEKEE (reference sequence).

The chain joins TRBV10-3 to TRBJ2-2, with D possibly matching TRBD1 (5 bases). From germline, CDR1 is ENHRY and CDR2 SYGVKD. V was pared by 5 bases and J by 5 bases, with 6 bases between. The CDR3 length is 12 residues. The CDR3 sequence is CAISPGTGELFF. For the CDR3, the DNA is TGTGCCATCAGTCCAGGGACCGGGGAGCTGTTTTTT.